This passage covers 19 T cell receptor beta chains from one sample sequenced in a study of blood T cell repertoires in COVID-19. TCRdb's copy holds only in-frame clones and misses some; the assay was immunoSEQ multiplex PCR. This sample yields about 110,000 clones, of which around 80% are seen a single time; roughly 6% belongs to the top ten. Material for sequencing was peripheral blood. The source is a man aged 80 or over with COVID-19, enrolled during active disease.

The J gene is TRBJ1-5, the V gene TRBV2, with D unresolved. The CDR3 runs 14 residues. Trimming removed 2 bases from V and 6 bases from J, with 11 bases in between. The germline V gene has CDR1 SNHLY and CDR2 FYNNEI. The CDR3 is CASSETGFGQPQHF. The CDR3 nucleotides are TGTGCCAGCAGTGAAACGGGGTTCGGTCAGCCCCAGCATTTT.

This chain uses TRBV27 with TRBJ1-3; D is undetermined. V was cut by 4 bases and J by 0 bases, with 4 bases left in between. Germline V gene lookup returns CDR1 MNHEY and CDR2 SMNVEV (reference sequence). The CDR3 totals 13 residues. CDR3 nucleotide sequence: TGTGCCAGCAGTTCGTACTCTGGAAACACCATATATTTT. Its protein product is CASSSYSGNTIYF.

CDR3 bases: TGTGCCAGCAGCTTTCTTCTCACAGGGCCGAACACTGAAGCTTTCTTT. As protein: CASSFLLTGPNTEAFF. The chain recombines TRBV5-5 with TRBJ1-1; a weak D match, TRBD1 (6 bases). Germline V lookup: CDR1 SGHKS, CDR2 YYEKEE (reference sequence). With 2 bases removed from V and 1 base from J, the gap between germline ends came to 15 bases. The CDR3 runs 16 residues.

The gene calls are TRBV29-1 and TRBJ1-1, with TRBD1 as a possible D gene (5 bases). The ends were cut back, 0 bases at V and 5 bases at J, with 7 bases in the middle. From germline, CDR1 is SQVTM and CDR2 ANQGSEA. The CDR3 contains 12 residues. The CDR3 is CSVEDPGTEAFF. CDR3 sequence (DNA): TGCAGCGTTGAAGATCCAGGGACTGAAGCTTTCTTT.

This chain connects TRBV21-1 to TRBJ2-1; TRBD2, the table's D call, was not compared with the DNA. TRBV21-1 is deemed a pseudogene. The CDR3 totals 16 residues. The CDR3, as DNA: TGTGCCAGCAGCAAAGGAGGGGTAGCGGGAGTCTGTGAGCAGTTCTTC. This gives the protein CASSKGGVAGVCEQFF.

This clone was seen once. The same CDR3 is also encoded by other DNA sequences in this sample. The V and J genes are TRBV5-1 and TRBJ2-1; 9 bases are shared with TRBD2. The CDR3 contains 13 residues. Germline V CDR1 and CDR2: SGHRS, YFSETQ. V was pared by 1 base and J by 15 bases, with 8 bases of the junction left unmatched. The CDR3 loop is CASSLSAGRGGFF. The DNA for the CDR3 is TGCGCCAGCAGCTTGAGCGCCGGGCGGGGGGGGTTCTTC.

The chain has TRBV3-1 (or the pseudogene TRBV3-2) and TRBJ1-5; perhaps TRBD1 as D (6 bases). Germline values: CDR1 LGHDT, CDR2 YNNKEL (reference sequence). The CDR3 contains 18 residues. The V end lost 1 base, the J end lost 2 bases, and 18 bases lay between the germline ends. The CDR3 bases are TGTGCCAGCAGCCAAGCTCGCCAAGGGGGTGCTGGCAATCAGCCCCAGCATTTT. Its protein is CASSQARQGGAGNQPQHF.

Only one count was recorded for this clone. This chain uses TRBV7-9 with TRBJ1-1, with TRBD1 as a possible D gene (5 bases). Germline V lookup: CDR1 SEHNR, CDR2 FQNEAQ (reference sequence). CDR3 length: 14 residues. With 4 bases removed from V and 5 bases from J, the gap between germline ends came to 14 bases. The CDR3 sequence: CASSSGSYGTEAFF. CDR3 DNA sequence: TGTGCCAGCAGCTCAGGGTCTTATGGAACTGAAGCTTTCTTT.

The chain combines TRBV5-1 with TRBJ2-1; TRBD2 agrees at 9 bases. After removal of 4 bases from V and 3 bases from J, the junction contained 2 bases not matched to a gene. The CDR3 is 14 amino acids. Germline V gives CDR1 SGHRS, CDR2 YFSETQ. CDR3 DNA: TGCGCCAGCAGCCTGACTAGCGGCTACAATGAGCAGTTCTTC. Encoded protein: CASSLTSGYNEQFF.

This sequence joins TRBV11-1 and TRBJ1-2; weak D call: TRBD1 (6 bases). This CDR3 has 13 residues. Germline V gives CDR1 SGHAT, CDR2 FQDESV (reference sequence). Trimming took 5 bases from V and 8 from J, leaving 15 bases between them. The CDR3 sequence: CASSGTGFAGYTF. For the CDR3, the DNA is TGTGCCAGCAGCGGTACAGGGTTCGCGGGCTACACCTTC.

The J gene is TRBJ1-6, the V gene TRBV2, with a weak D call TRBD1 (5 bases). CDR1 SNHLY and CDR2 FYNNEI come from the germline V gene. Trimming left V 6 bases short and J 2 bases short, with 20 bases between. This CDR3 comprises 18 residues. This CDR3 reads CASSPDRIGDPYNSPLHF. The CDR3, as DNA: TGTGCCAGCAGCCCTGACAGAATCGGCGATCCCTATAATTCACCCCTCCACTTT.

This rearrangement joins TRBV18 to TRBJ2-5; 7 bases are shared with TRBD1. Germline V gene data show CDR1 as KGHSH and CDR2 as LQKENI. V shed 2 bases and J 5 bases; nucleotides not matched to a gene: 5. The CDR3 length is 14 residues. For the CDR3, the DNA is TGTGCCAGCTCACCATCAGGGGGTGAGGAGACCCAGTACTTC. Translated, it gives CASSPSGGEETQYF. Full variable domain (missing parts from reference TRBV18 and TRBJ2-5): NAGVMQNPRHLVRRRGQEARLRCSPMKGHSHVYWYRQLPEEGLKFMVYLQKENIIDESGMPKERFSAEFPKEGPSILRIQQVVRGDSAAYFCASSPSGGEETQYFGPGTRLLVL.

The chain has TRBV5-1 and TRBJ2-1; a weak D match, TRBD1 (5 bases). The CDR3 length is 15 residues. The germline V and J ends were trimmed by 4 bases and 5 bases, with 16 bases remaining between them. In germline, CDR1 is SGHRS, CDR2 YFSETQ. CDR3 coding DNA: TGCGCCAGCAGCAGCCTCCCAGGGAATAACAATGAGCAGTTCTTC. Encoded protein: CASSSLPGNNNEQFF.

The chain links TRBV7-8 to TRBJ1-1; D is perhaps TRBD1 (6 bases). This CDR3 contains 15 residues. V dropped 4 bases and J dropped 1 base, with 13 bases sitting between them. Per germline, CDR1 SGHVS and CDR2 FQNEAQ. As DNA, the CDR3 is TGTGCCAGCAGCTCCAAGACAGGCCCGAACACTGAAGCTTTCTTT. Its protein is CASSSKTGPNTEAFF.

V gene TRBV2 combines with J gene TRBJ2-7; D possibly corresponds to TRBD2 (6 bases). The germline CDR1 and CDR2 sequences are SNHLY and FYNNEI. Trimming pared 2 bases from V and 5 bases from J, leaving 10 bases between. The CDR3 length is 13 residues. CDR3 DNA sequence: TGTGCCAGCAGTGAATGGGGCGGGAACGAGCAGTACTTC. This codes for CASSEWGGNEQYF.

DNA for the CDR3: TGTGCCAGCAGCTTAAGACTAACAGGGGGATTCAACTATGGCTACACCTTC. This translates into CASSLRLTGGFNYGYTF. The chain carries TRBV11-2 and TRBJ1-2, with 8 bases lining up with TRBD1. Unmatched junction bases numbered 10, after V lost 2 bases and J lost 2 bases. The CDR3 loop spans 17 amino acids. Per the germline V gene, CDR1 is SGHAT and CDR2 is FQNNGV.

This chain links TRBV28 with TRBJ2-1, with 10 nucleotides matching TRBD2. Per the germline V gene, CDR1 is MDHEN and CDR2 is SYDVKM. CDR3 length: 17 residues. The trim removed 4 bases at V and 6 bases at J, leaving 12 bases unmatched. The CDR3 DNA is TGTGCCAGCAGTTCCCTTGAGAGTCTAGCGGGAGCCAATGAGCAGTTCTTC. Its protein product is CASSSLESLAGANEQFF.

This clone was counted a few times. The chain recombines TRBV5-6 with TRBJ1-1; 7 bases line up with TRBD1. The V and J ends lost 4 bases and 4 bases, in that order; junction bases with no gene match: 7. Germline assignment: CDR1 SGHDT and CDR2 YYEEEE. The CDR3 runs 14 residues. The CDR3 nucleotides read TGTGCCAGCAGCCAGGGGGGCCGAACCACTGAAGCTTTCTTT. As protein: CASSQGGRTTEAFF.

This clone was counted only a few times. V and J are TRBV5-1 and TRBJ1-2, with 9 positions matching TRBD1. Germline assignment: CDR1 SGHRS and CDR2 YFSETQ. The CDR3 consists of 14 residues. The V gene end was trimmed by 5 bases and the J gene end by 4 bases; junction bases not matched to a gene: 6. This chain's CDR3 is CASRRQGGSYGYTF. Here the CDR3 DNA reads TGCGCCAGCAGGAGACAGGGGGGCTCCTATGGCTACACCTTC.